This TCR beta chain was identified during a study of cytomegalovirus exposure and HLA in healthy donors. Study-wide results and caveats: Among the most significant clusters, several appeared linked to common viral pathogens in a later analysis. Researchers catalogued 164 TCR beta chains as cytomegalovirus-associated. Accurate predictions that matched the HLA-A and HLA-B alleles of most subjects were reportedly made from TCR beta sequences.

The PCR had 60 Vbeta and 13 Jbeta primers. Clones were read by immunoSEQ multiplex PCR, and TCRdb kept only the in-frame ones, dropping some. The table records around 84,000 clones, about 78% of them present only once. The V and J ends lost 4 bases and 4 bases, in that order; junction bases with no gene match: 4. The CDR3 is made up of 15 amino acids. Germline V gives CDR1 SNHLY, CDR2 FYNNEI. Comment on this clone: Its antigen is unidentified.

V usage is TRBV2 and J usage is TRBJ1-6; 7 bases agree with TRBD1. This receptor was obtained from a man in his fifties in good health and CMV-seronegative. Sequencing used PBMCs. CDR3 in amino acids: CASSAGQKYNSPLHF. The DNA for the CDR3 is TGTGCCAGCAGTGCGGGACAGAAGTATAATTCACCCCTCCACTTT.